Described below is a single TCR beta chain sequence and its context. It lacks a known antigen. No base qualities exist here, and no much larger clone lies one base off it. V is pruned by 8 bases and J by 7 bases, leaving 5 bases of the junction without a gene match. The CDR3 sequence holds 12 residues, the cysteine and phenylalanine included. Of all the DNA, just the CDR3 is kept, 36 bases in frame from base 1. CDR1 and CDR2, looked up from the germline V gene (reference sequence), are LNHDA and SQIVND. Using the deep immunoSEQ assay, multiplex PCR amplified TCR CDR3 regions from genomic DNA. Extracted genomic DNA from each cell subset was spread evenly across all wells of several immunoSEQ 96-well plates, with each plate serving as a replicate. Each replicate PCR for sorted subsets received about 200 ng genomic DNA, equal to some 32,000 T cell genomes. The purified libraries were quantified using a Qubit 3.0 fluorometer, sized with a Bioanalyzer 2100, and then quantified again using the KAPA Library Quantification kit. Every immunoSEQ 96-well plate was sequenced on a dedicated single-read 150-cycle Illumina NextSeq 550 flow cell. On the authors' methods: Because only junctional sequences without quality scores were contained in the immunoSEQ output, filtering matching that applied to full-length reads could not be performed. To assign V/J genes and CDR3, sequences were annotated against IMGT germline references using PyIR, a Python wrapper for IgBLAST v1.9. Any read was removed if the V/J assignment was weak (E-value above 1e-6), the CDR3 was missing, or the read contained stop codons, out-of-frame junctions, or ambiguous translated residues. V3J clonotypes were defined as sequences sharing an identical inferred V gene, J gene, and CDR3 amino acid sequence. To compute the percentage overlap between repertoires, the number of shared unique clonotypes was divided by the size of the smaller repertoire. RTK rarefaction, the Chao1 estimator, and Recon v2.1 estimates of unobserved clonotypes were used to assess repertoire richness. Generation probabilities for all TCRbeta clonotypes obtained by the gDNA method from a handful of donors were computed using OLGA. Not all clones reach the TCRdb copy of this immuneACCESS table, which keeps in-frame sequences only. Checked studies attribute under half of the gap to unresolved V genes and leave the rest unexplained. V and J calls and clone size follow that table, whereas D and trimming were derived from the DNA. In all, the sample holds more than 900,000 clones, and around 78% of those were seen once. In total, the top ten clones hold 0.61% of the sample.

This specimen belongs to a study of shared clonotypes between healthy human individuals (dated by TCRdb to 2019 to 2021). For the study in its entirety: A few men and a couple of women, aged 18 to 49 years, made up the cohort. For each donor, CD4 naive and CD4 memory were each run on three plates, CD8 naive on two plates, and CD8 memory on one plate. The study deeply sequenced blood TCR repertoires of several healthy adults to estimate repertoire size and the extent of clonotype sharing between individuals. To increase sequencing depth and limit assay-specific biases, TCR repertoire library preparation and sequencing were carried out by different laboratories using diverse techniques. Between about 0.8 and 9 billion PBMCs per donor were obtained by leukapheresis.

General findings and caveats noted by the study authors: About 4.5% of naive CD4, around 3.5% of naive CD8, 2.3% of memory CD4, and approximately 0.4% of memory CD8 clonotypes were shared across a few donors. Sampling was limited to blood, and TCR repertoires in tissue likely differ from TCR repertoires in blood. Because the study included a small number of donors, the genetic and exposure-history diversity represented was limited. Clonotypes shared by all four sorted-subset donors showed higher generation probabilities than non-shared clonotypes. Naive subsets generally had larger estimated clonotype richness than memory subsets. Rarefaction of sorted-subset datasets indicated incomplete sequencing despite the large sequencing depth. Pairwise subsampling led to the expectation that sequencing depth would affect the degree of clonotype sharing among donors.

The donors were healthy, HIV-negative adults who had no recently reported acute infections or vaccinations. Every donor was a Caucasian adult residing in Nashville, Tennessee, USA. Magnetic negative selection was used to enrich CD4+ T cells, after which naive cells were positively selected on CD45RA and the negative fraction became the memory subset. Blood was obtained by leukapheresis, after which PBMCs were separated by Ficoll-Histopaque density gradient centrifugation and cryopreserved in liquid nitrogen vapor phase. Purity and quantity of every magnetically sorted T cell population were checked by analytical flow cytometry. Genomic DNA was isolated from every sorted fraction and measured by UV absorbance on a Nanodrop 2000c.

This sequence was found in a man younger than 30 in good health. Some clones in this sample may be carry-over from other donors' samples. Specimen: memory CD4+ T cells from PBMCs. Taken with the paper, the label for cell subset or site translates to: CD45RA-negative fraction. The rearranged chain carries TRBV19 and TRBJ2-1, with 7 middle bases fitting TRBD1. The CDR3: CASWDRWNEQFF. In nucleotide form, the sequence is TGTGCCAGTTGGGACAGATGGAATGAGCAGTTCTTC.